This TCR beta chain was obtained from a study of T-cell memory formation after mild COVID-19. Findings and caveats of the study: Mainly in CM and EM were contracting CD4+ clones; CD8+ were in EMRA.

As to this clonotype: Antigen: not known.

5'RACE, which relied on constant-segment primers, yielded TCR alpha and TCR beta cDNA libraries carrying sample barcodes and UMIs. TCRdb fed the 5' RACE reads into MiXCR, producing one record per CDR3 protein. The repertoire consists of around 390,000 distinct CDR3 sequences, with 16% occurring once and the leading ten covering roughly a fifth. The CDR3 is made up of 15 amino acids. Between the trimmed V and J ends, which lost 1 base and 3 bases, there was a span of 10 bases. Germline lookup yields CDR1 SGHRS and CDR2 YFSETQ. Sequencing was performed on PBMCs or a T cell subset sorted from them (not recorded which). This TCR was sampled from a man between 18 and 29 years old who had mild COVID-19 (a few samples of this study predate the infection). Cell type and time point are not known. This rearrangement joins TRBV5-1 to TRBJ2-2, with D maybe TRBD2 (5 bases). CDR3 nucleotide sequence: TGCGCCAGCAGCTTGACCCCGAGGGACACCGGGGAGCTGTTTTTT. Protein product: CASSLTPRDTGELFF.